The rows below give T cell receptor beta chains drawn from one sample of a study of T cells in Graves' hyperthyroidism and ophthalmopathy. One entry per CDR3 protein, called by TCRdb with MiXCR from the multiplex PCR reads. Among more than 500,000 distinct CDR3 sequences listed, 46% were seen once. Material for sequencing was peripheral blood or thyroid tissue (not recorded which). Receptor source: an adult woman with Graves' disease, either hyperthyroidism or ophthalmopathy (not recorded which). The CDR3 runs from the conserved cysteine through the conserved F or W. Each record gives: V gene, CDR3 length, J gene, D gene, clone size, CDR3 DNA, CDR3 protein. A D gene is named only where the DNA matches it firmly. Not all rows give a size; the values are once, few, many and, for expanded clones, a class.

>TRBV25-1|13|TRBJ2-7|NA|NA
TGTGCCAGCAGTCGACTGGAACTCTACGAGCAGTACTTC
CASSRLELYEQYF
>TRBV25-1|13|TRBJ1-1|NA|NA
TGTGCCAGCTCACCACCAGACGCTATTGAAGCTTTCTTT
CASSPPDAIEAFF
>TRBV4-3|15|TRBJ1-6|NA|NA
TGCGCCAGCAGCCAAGGGACAGCAAATAATTCACCCCTCCACTTT
CASSQGTANNSPLHF
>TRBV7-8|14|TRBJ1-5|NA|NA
TGTGCCAGCAGCCAACAATCCTCTGCTCAGCCCCAGCATTTT
CASSQQSSAQPQHF
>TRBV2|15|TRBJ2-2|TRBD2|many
TGTGCCAGCAATATAGCGGGAGGGAACACCGGGGAGCTGTTTTTT
CASNIAGGNTGELFF
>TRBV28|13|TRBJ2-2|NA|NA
TGTGCCAGCAGTTTATTGTACACCGGGGAGCTGTTTTTT
CASSLLYTGELFF
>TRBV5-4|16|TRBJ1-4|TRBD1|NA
TGTGCCAGCAGCCCAGGGGGCGTTGGGAATAATGAAAAACTGTTTTTT
CASSPGGVGNNEKLFF
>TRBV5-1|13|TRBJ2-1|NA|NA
TGCGCCAGCAGCTTGGTTGAGTCCTATGAGCAGTTCTTC
CASSLVESYEQFF
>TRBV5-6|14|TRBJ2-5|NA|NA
TGTGCCAGCAGCTTTTCGACGGGGCTAGAGACCCAGTACTTC
CASSFSTGLETQYF
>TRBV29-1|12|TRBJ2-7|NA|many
TGCAGCGGGCGGGGCCCTACCTACGAGCAGTACTTC
CSGRGPTYEQYF
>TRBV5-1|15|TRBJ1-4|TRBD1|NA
TGCGCCAGCAGCTTGATAGGGACAGGGCGGGAAAAACTGTTTTTT
CASSLIGTGREKLFF
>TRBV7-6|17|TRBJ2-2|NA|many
TGTGCCAGCAGCCCCTGGGAAGGCCACAGAAGCACCGGGGAGCTGTTTTTT
CASSPWEGHRSTGELFF
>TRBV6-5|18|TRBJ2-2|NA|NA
TGTGCCAGCAGTGATGAGTTAGGGACCTCTAATTTACGTCGGGAGCTGTTTTTT
CASSDELGTSNLRRELFF
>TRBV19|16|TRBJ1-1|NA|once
TGTGCCAGTAGCACGCCCGGCGAACAGGCTCGGACTGAAGCTTTCTTT
CASSTPGEQARTEAFF
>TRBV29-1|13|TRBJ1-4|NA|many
TGCAGCGCTCTAGAGACTACTAATGAAAAACTGTTTTTT
CSALETTNEKLFF
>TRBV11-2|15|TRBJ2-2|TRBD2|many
TGTGCCAGCAGCTACGGGGGGTTTAACACCGGGGAGCTGTTTTTT
CASSYGGFNTGELFF
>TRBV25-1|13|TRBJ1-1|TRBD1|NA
TGTGCCAGCGCCAGGGGGCTGGGGACTGAAGCTTTCTTT
CASARGLGTEAFF
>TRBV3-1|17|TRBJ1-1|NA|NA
TGTGCCAGCAGCCAAGAGGGGGCAAGCGGGTTGTTCACTGAAGCTTTCTTT
CASSQEGASGLFTEAFF
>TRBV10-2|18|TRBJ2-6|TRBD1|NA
TGTGCCAGCAGCGACAGGGTAGGTGTGGTTTCTGGGGCCAACGTCCTGACTTTC
CASSDRVGVVSGANVLTF
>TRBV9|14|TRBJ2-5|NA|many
TGTGCCAGCAGCGTAGATGGTTTAAGGGAGACCCAGTACTTC
CASSVDGLRETQYF
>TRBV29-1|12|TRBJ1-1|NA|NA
TGCAGCGTGGGACGGATGAACACTGAAGCTTTCTTT
CSVGRMNTEAFF
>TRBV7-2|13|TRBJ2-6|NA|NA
TGTGCCAGCAGCGCCGGGACCAACAACGTCCTGACTTTC
CASSAGTNNVLTF
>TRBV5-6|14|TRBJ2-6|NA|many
TGTGCCAGCAGCAAATACTCTGGGGCCAACGTCCTGACTTTC
CASSKYSGANVLTF
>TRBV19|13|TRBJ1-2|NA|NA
TGTGCCAGTAGTCCGTGGGCTGAGGGTGGCTACACCTTC
CASSPWAEGGYTF
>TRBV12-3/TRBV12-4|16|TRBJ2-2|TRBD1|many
TGTGCCAGCAGAACCGGGACAGGGGGGGTCACCGGGGAGCTGTTTTTT
CASRTGTGGVTGELFF
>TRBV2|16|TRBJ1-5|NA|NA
TGTGCCAGCAGTGGAGGAAGTATAGGGTTTAGTCAGCCCCAGCATTTT
CASSGGSIGFSQPQHF
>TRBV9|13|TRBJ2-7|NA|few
TGTGCCAGCAGCGTAGGAGGGCAGTACGAGCAGTACTTC
CASSVGGQYEQYF
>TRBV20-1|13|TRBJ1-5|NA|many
TGCAGTGCTAGAGTAGGGGGGGAACAGCCCCAGCATTTT
CSARVGGEQPQHF
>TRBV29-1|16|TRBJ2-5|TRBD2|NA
TGCAGCGTTGCTGCCTCCTCGGGACTAGTAGTTGAGACCCAGTACTTC
CSVAASSGLVVETQYF
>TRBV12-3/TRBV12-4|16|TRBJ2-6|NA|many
TGTGCCAGCAGTCCCTCTTCGTACTCTGGGGCCAACGTCCTGACTTTC
CASSPSSYSGANVLTF
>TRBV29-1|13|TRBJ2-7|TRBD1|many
TGCAGCGCGTCCTGGACAGGGGTAAGCGAGCAGTACTTC
CSASWTGVSEQYF
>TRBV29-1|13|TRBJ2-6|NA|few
TGCAGCGTGGCTAGCTCTGGGGCCAACGTCCTGACTTTC
CSVASSGANVLTF
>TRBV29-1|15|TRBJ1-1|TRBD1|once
TGCAGCGTTGATTTTTTTAGACAGGGGTACACTGAAGCTTTCTTT
CSVDFFRQGYTEAFF
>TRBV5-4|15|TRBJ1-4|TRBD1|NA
TGTGCCAGCAGCTACCGGGACAGGGGTAATGAAAAACTGTTTTTT
CASSYRDRGNEKLFF
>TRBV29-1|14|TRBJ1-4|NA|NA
TGCAGCGTCGTGGACGGAACAACTAATGAAAAACTGTTTTTT
CSVVDGTTNEKLFF
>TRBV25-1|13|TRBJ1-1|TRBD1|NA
TGTGCCAGCAGTGTCAACAGGGGGCCTGAAGCTTTCTTT
CASSVNRGPEAFF
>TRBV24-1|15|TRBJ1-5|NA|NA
TGTGCCACCAGTGACGCCGGGGGGGGAGCTCAGCCCCAGCATTTT
CATSDAGGGAQPQHF
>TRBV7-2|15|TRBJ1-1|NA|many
TGTGCCAGCAGCTTAGATCCCTTACGGAACACTGAAGCTTTCTTT
CASSLDPLRNTEAFF
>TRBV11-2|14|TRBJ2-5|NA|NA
TGTGCCAGCAGCTTAGGCTGGGCTCAAGAGACCCAGTACTTC
CASSLGWAQETQYF
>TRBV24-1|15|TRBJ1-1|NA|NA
TGTGCCACCAGTGAAGGAGGGCCCAGACACACTGAAGCTTTCTTT
CATSEGGPRHTEAFF
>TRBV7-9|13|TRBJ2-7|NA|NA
TGTGCCAGCAGCCCCGCCGGCGGGCCTGAGCAGTACTTC
CASSPAGGPEQYF
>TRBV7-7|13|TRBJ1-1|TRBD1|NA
TGTGCCAGCAGCTTGGACAGGGGCGGTGAAGCTTTCTTT
CASSLDRGGEAFF
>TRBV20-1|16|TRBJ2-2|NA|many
TGCAGTGCTAGAGATCGGGAGTTACTCAACACCGGGGAGCTGTTTTTT
CSARDRELLNTGELFF
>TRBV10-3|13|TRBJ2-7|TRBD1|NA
TGTGCCAGCAATGGACAGGCCAACTACGAGCAGTACTTC
CASNGQANYEQYF
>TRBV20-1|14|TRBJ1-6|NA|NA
TGCAGTGCTAGAGGCACGGGGGGTAATTCACCCCTCCACTTT
CSARGTGGNSPLHF